This TCR beta chain appears in the sequencing data of a study of low-dose radiotherapy and immunotherapy resistance in tumors. Overall study: The regimen for patients comprised intravenous nivolumab 240 mg every two weeks plus intravenous ipilimumab 1 mg/kg every six weeks.

Alpha- and beta-chain coverage of first-strand cDNA came from TRAV- and TRBV-specific primers. Both a constant-region primer and a V-primer adapter served to amplify TCRs across roughly 20 PCR cycles. TCRdb ran MiXCR on the reads and lists one entry per CDR3 protein. The table includes about 18,000 distinct CDR3 sequences, 70% detected once. Along with nivolumab and ipilimumab, donors received aspirin, low-dose cyclophosphamide and low-dose radiotherapy. Germline V gene lookup returns CDR1 MNHEY and CDR2 SVGEGT. Trimming cost V 8 bases and J 2 bases, with 12 bases left between them. The CDR3 extends over 13 amino acids.

The sequence was collected from a human donor with advanced metastatic prostate, ovarian, gallbladder or colorectal cancer (not recorded which). This table probably holds off-target reads from a library built for another chain. V and J are TRBV6-2 or TRBV6-3 and TRBJ2-5; tentative D call: TRBD1 (6 bases). The CDR3 region has the DNA TGTGCCAGCTCCTGGACAGAGCAAGAGACCCAGTACTTC. Its protein is CASSWTEQETQYF.